This passage covers 8 T cell receptor beta chains from one sample sequenced in a study of patients and donors after allogeneic stem cell transplantation. TCRdb re-analysed the RT-PCR reads in MiXCR, keeping a single row per CDR3 protein. The profile shows approximately 210,000 distinct CDR3 sequences, roughly 40% of them singletons. The sample was blood, either unsorted or a sorted T cell fraction (not recorded which). These receptors came from a human donor who was either an allogeneic HSCT recipient or a stem cell or donor lymphocyte infusion donor (not recorded which). It is not recorded whose cells these are; they may come from a transplant donor.

In its sample, this clonotype was seen a few times. The DNA of the CDR3 is TGCAGCGTTAGTTCGGGAAACACCATATATTTT. Translation: CSVSSGNTIYF. The chain uses TRBV29-1 and TRBJ1-3; D remains ambiguous. Per germline, CDR1 SQVTM and CDR2 ANQGSEA. This CDR3 contains 11 residues. The V end lost 5 bases, the J end lost 4 bases, and 6 bases lay between the germline ends.

This clonotype was seen more than once but under ten times. The chain uses TRBV27 and TRBJ1-6; D perhaps matches TRBD1 (5 bases). Germline CDR1 reads MNHEY; CDR2 reads SMNVEV (reference sequence). This CDR3 is built from 15 residues. The V end was cut by 5 bases, the J end by 10 bases, with 18 bases between. Here the CDR3 DNA reads TGTGCCAGCAGTACCCCAACAGGCCCGGAATCACCCCTCCACTTT. This sequence encodes CASSTPTGPESPLHF.

The chain carries TRBV7-6 and TRBJ1-1; 7 nucleotides align to TRBD1. The CDR3 spans 16 residues. Per the germline V gene, CDR1 is SGHVS and CDR2 is FNYEAQ. The V segment lost 3 bases and the J segment 0 bases; nucleotides outside the gene matches: 7. In nucleotides, the CDR3 is TGTGCCAGCAGCTTGACGGGACAGCCCATGAACACTGAAGCTTTCTTT. It encodes CASSLTGQPMNTEAFF.

This chain uses TRBV7-9 with TRBJ2-1; D call uncertain. Trimming took 4 bases from V and 9 from J, leaving 10 bases between them. Germline CDR1 and CDR2: SEHNR and FQNEAQ (reference sequence). The CDR3 contains 12 residues. Here the CDR3 reads CASSYRPGEQFF. The CDR3 DNA sequence: TGTGCCAGCAGCTATCGTCCGGGTGAGCAGTTCTTC.

The CDR3 DNA reads as TGCAGCGTTGACACCTACAATGAGCAGTTCTTC. Translated: CSVDTYNEQFF. This chain uses TRBV29-1 with TRBJ2-1; D unresolved. CDR3 length: 11 residues. Trimming took off 3 bases at V and 2 bases at J, with 2 bases between the two ends. Germline values: CDR1 SQVTM, CDR2 ANQGSEA.

This clonotype came up once. V and J are TRBV20-1 and TRBJ2-1, with D possibly being TRBD2 (6 bases). V lost 5 bases, J lost 0 bases, and 14 bases lay in between. The CDR3 runs 15 residues. The germline CDR1 and CDR2 sequences are DFQATT and SNEGSKA (reference sequence). CDR3: CSAPPSAHSYNEQFF. Written as DNA, the CDR3 is TGCAGTGCTCCTCCTAGCGCACACTCCTACAATGAGCAGTTCTTC.

This clonotype showed up just a few times. The rearrangement uses TRBV4-3 and TRBJ2-7; no firm D call. The V and J ends lost 1 base and 5 bases respectively, with 15 bases between them. The germline V gene encodes CDR1 LGHNA and CDR2 YSLEER. This CDR3 has 15 amino acids. CDR3 in amino acids: CASSQAGLIKDEQYF. CDR3 in DNA: TGCGCCAGCAGCCAAGCCGGCCTGATTAAAGACGAGCAGTACTTC.

This clonotype was seen a single time. The genes are TRBV5-1 and TRBJ2-5, with 9 positions matching TRBD2. Germline loops: CDR1 SGHRS, CDR2 YFSETQ. The CDR3 extends over 14 amino acids. J was trimmed by 3 bases and V by 3 bases; bases with no gene match: 3. DNA of the CDR3: TGCGCCAGCAGCTCGGGACTAGCTGAAGAGACCCAGTACTTC. This sequence encodes CASSSGLAEETQYF.